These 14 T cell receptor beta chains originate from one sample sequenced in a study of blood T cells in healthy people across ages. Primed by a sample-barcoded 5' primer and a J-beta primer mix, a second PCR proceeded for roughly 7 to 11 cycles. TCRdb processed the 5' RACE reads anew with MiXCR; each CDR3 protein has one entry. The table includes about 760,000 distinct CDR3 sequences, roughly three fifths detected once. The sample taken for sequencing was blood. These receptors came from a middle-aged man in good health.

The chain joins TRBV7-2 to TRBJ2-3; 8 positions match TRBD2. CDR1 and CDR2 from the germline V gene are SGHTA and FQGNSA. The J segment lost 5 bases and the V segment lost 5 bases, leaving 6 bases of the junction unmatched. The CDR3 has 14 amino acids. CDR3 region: CASSVTSGIDTQYF. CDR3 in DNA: TGTGCCAGCAGCGTCACTAGCGGCATAGATACGCAGTATTTT.

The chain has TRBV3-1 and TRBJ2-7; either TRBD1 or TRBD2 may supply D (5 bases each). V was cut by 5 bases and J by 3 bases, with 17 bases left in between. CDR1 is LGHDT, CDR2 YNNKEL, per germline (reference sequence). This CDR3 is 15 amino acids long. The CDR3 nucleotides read TGTGCCAGCAGCTTCGGGGCAGCAGTCAACTACGAGCAGTACTTC. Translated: CASSFGAAVNYEQYF.

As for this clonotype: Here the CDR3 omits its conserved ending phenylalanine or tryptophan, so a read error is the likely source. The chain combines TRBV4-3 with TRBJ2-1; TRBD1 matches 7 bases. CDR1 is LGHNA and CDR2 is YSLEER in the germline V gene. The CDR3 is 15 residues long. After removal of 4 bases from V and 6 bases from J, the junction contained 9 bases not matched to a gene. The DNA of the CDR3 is TGCGCCAGCAGCCCAGGGGGTACTCCTTTCAATGAGCAGTTCTTG. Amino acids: CASSPGGTPFNEQFL.

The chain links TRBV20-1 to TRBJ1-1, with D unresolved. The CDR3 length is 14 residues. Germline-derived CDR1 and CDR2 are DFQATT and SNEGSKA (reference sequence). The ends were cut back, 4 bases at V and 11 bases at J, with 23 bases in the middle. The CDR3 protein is CSAKDREVVIEAFF. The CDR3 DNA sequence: TGCAGTGCTAAAGACCGGGAAGTGGTCATTGAGGCTTTCTTT.

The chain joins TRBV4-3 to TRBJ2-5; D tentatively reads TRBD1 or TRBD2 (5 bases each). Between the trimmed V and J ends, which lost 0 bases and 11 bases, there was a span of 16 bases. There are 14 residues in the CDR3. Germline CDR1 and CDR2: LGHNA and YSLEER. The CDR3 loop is CASSQDLLLGEQYF. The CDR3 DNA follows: TGCGCCAGCAGCCAAGATCTACTGTTGGGGGAGCAGTACTTC.

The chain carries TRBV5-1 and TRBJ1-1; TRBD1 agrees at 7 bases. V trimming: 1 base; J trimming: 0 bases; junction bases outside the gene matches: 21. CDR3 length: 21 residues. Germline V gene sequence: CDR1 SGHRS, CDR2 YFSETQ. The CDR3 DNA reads TGCGCCAGCAGCTTGACAGGGGAGGCTCGGGATTTGGGGAACATGAACACTGAAGCTTTCTTT. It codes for CASSLTGEARDLGNMNTEAFF.

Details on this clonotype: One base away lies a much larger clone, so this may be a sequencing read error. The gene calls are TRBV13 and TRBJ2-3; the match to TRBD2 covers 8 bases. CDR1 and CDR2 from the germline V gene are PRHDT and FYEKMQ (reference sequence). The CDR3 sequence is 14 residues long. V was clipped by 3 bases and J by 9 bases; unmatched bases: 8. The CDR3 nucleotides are TGTGCCAGCAGCTTTAGCCTAGCGGGTGAGACGCAGTATTTT. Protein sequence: CASSFSLAGETQYF.

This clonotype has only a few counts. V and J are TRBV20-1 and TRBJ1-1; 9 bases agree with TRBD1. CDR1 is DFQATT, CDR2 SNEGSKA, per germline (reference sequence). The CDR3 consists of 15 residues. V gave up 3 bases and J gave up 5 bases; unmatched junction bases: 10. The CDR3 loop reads CSARIGDRAETEAFF. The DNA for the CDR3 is TGCAGTGCTAGGATAGGGGACAGGGCTGAAACTGAAGCTTTCTTT.

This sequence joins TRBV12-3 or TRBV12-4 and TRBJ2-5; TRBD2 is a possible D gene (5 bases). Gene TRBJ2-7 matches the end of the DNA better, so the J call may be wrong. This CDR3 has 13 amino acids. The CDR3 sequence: CASREDGSHEQYF. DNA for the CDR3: TGTGCCAGCAGGGAGGACGGTTCACACGAGCAGTACTTC.

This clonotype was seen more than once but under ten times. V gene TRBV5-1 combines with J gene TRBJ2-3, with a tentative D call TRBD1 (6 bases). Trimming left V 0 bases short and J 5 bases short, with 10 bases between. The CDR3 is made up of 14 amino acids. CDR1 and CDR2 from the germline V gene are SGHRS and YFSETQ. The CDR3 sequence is CASSLEQGKDTQYF. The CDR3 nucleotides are TGCGCCAGCAGCTTGGAACAGGGAAAAGATACGCAGTATTTT.

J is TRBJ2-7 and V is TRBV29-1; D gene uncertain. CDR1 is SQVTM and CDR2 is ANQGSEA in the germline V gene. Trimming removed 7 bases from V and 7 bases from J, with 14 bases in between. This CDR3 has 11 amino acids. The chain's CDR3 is CSGGNVREQYF. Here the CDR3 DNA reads TGCAGCGGGGGAAATGTCCGGGAGCAGTACTTC.

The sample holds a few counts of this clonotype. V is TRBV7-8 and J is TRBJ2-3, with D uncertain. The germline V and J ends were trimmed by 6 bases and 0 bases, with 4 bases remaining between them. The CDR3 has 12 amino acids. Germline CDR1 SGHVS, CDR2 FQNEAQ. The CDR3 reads CASRTSTDTQYF. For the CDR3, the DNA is TGTGCCAGCAGAACTAGCACAGATACGCAGTATTTT.

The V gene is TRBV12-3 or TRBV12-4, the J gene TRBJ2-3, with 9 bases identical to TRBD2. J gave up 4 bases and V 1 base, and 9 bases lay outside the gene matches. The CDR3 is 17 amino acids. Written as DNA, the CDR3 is TGTGCCAGCAGTTTAGAAGTCGGAGCGGGAGGTCCAGATACGCAGTATTTT. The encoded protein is CASSLEVGAGGPDTQYF.

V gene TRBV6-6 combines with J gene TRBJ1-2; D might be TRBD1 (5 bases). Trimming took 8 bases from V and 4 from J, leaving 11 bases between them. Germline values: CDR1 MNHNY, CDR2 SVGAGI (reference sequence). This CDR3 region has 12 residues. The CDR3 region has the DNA TGTGCCAGCGGCCCGGGGGGCTATGGCTACACCTTC. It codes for CASGPGGYGYTF.